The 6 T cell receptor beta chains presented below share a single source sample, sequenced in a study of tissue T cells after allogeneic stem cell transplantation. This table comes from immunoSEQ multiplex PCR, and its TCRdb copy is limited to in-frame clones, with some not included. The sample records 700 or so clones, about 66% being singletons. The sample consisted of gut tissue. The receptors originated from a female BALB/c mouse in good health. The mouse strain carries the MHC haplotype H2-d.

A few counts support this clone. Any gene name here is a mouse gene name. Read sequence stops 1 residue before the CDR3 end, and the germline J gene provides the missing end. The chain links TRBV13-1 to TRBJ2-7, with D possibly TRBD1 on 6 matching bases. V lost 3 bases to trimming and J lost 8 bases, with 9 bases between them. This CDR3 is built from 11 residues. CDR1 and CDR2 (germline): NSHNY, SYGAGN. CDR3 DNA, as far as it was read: TGTGCCAGCAGTGTGAGGGACAAACAGTAC. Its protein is CASSVRDKQY. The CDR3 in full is CASSVRDKQYF.

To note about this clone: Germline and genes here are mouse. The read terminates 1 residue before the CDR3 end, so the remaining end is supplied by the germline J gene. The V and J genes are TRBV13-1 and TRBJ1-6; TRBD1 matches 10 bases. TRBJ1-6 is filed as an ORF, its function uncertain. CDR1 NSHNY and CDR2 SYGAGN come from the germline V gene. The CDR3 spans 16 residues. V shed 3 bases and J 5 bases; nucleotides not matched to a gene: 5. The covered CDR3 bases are TGTGCCAGCAGTGGTGCCGGGACAGGGGATAATTCGCCCCTCTAC. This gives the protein CASSGAGTGDNSPLY. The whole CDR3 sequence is CASSGAGTGDNSPLYF.

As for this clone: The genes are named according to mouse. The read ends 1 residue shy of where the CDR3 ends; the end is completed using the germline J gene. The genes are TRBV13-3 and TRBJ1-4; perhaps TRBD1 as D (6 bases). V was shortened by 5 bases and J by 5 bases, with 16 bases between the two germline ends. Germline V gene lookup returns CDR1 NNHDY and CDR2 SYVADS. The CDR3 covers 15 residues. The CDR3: CASSTQGRENERLFF. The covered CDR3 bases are TGTGCCAGCAGCACACAGGGAAGGGAGAACGAAAGATTATTT.

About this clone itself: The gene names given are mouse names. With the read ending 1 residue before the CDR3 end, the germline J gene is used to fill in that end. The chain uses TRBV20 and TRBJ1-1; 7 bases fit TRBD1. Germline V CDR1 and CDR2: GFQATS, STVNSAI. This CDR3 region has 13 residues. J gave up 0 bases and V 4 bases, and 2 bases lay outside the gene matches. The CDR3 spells CGATGTANTEVFF. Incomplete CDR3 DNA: TGTGGTGCTACCGGGACAGCAAACACAGAAGTCTTC.

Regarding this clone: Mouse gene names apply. The CDR3 is CASSLRGADSGNTLYF. CDR3 DNA, as far as it was read: TGTGCAAGCAGCTTAAGGGGGGCAGATTCTGGAAATACGCTCTAT. The J gene is TRBJ1-3, the V gene TRBV16; maybe TRBD1 (6 bases). The read ends 1 residue before the CDR3 terminus; that terminus is restored from the germline J gene. This CDR3 has 16 amino acids. Germline CDR1 and CDR2: SGHSA and FRNQAP. The germline V and J ends were trimmed by 2 bases and 0 bases, with 11 bases remaining between them.

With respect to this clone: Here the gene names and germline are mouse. The sequenced CDR3 bases are TGTGCCAGCAGCCAAGAGAACTGGGGGAGTGGTGCAGAAACGCTGTAT. Protein product: CASSQENWGSGAETLY. The whole CDR3 sequence is CASSQENWGSGAETLYF. The gene calls are TRBV2 and TRBJ2-3; 8 bases map to TRBD2. The read is 1 residue too short to cover the CDR3 end, so that end is filled in from the germline J gene. After removal of 0 bases from V and 1 base from J, the junction contained 6 bases not matched to a gene. Germline V gives CDR1 LGHNA, CDR2 YSYQKL. The length of the CDR3 is 17 residues.